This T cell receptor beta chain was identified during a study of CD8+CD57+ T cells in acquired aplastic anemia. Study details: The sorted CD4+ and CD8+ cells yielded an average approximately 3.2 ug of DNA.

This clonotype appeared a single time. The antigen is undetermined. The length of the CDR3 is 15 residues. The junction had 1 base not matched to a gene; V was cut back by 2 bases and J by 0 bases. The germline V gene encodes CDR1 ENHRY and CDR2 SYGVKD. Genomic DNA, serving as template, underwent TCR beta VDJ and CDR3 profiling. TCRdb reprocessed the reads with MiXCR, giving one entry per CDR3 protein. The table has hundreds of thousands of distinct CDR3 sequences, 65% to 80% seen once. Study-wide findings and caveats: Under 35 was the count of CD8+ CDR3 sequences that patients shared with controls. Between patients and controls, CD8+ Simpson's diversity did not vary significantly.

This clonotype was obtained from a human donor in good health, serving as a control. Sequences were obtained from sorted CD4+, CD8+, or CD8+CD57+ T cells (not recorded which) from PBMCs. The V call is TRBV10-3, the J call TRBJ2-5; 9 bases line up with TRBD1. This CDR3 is CAISEGQGYQETQYF. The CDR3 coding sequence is TGTGCCATCAGTGAGGGACAGGGGTACCAAGAGACCCAGTACTTC.